These T cell receptor beta chains were read from a single sample in a study of blood T cell repertoires in COVID-19. The table came from immunoSEQ multiplex PCR; TCRdb's copy has only in-frame clones and leaves some out. Of a few hundred thousand clones listed, 90% are singletons. Sequences were obtained from PBMCs or T cells enriched from blood (not recorded which). These receptors came from a man aged 25-40 years who had been exposed to COVID-19. Each CDR3 is given with its conserved first and last residue. D genes are given only for firm matches. For some rows the clone size is stated as once, few or many, or as a class when expanded; others skip it.

abundance	d_gene	v_gene	j_gene	CDR3aa	CDR3nt
-	TRBD1	TRBV4-2	TRBJ2-5	CASSQSTGAVETQYF	TGTGCCAGCAGCCAATCTACAGGGGCGGTGGAGACCCAGTACTTC
few	TRBD2	TRBV5-1	TRBJ2-1	CASSVNLLAGFTVEQFF	TGCGCCAGCAGCGTGAACTTACTAGCGGGGTTTACAGTTGAGCAGTTCTTC
-	-	TRBV11-2	TRBJ2-2	CASSLIGTLPGTGELFF	TGTGCCAGCAGCTTAATTGGGACTCTCCCGGGCACCGGGGAGCTGTTTTTT
-	TRBD2	TRBV6-5	TRBJ2-7	CASIDPNGGSYEQYF	TGTGCCAGCATCGACCCGAACGGGGGGTCCTACGAGCAGTACTTC
-	-	TRBV9	TRBJ2-3	CASSVVGRGTDTQYF	TGTGCCAGCAGCGTAGTAGGTCGGGGCACAGATACGCAGTATTTT
-	-	TRBV12-3/TRBV12-4	TRBJ1-3	CASSLGRKNTIYF	TGTGCCAGCAGTTTGGGGCGAAAAAACACCATATATTTT
-	TRBD2	TRBV5-4	TRBJ2-3	CASSLSGTITDTQYF	TGTGCCAGCAGCTTGTCCGGGACTATCACAGATACGCAGTATTTT
-	-	TRBV7-2	TRBJ1-1	CASSTGANTEAFF	TGTGCCAGCAGCACAGGCGCCAACACTGAAGCTTTCTTT
-	-	TRBV24-1	TRBJ2-5	CATSDSIVQETQYF	TGTGCCACCAGTGATTCAATTGTTCAAGAGACCCAGTACTTC
-	TRBD1	TRBV7-2	TRBJ2-5	CASSSGGLETQYF	TGTGCCAGCAGCTCAGGGGGCCTGGAGACCCAGTACTTC
-	-	TRBV7-3	TRBJ2-2	CASSLGTGNTGELFF	TGTGCCAGCAGCTTGGGGACTGGCAACACCGGGGAGCTGTTTTTT
-	-	TRBV6-4	TRBJ2-2	CASSEQLNTGELFF	TGTGCCAGCAGTGAACAGCTGAACACCGGGGAGCTGTTTTTT
-	TRBD1	TRBV11-1	TRBJ2-1	CASSSGQGRDEQFF	TGTGCCAGCAGCTCGGGACAGGGCCGGGATGAGCAGTTCTTC
-	-	TRBV5-1	TRBJ2-1	CASSTTYYNEQFF	TGCGCCAGCAGTACTACTTATTACAATGAGCAGTTCTTC
-	-	TRBV5-4	TRBJ2-7	CASSSLGSEQYF	TGTGCCAGCAGCTCCCTTGGTAGCGAGCAGTACTTC
-	-	TRBV5-5	TRBJ1-4	CASSLGVILEEKLFF	TGTGCCAGCAGCTTGGGGGTCATCCTAGAAGAAAAACTGTTTTTT
-	TRBD2	TRBV12-5	TRBJ2-3	CASGLPSSGGAFRDTQYF	TGTGCTAGTGGTTTGCCGTCTAGCGGGGGGGCCTTTCGGGATACGCAGTATTTT
-	-	TRBV6-5	TRBJ2-3	CATAEGSDTQYF	TGTGCCACAGCGGAGGGGTCAGATACGCAGTATTTT
-	-	TRBV27	TRBJ2-3	CASAPGAVTDTQYF	TGTGCCAGCGCCCCAGGGGCGGTCACAGATACGCAGTATTTT
-	-	TRBV7-2	TRBJ2-1	CASSFPLFGSDEQFF	TGTGCCAGCAGCTTTCCCTTATTCGGGTCTGATGAGCAGTTCTTC
once	-	TRBV5-5	TRBJ2-2	CASRPTGNTGELFF	TGTGCCAGCAGACCTACGGGGAACACCGGGGAGCTGTTTTTT
-	-	TRBV6-1	TRBJ1-2	CASSDPGTHGGYTF	TGTGCCAGCAGTGACCCCGGGACACATGGTGGCTACACCTTC
once	-	TRBV27	TRBJ2-7	CASSGGRSYEQYF	TGTGCCAGTTCCGGGGGAAGGTCCTACGAGCAGTACTTC
once	-	TRBV6-5	TRBJ2-7	CASQTAGSSYEQYF	TGTGCCAGCCAAACCGCCGGGTCTTCCTACGAGCAGTACTTC
-	TRBD1	TRBV7-2	TRBJ1-2	CASSPDRGYGYTF	TGTGCCAGCAGTCCCGACAGGGGATATGGCTACACCTTC
-	-	TRBV7-9	TRBJ1-2	CASRADSLFNYGYTF	TGTGCCAGCAGGGCGGACAGCCTTTTTAACTATGGCTACACCTTC
-	-	TRBV10-2	TRBJ2-1	CARGFRLEDNEQFF	TGCGCCAGGGGTTTTCGGCTAGAAGACAATGAGCAGTTCTTC
-	-	TRBV10-2	TRBJ2-3	CASSESRRDTQYF	TGCGCCAGCAGTGAGTCTAGAAGAGATACGCAGTATTTT
-	TRBD1	TRBV5-8	TRBJ1-4	CASSLDRAYGEKLFF	TGTGCCAGCAGCCTGGACAGGGCGTACGGGGAAAAACTGTTTTTT
-	TRBD2	TRBV2	TRBJ2-3	CASTYSGGDTDTQYF	TGTGCCAGCACTTATAGCGGGGGGGACACAGATACGCAGTATTTT
-	-	TRBV6-5	TRBJ2-3	CASTLTVTDTQYF	TGTGCCAGCACCCTGACTGTCACAGATACGCAGTATTTT
-	-	TRBV12-3/TRBV12-4	TRBJ1-1	CASSPQTAAEAFF	TGTGCCAGCAGTCCCCAGACAGCCGCTGAAGCTTTCTTT
-	TRBD1	TRBV5-6	TRBJ2-7	CASSDGTVPYEQYF	TGTGCCAGCAGCGACGGGACAGTACCCTACGAGCAGTACTTC
-	-	TRBV7-9	TRBJ2-7	CASSGSSYEQYF	TGTGCCAGCAGTGGCAGCTCCTACGAGCAGTACTTC
-	TRBD2	TRBV3-1/TRBV3-2	TRBJ2-3	CASSQGLAGATDTQYF	TGTGCCAGCAGCCAAGGACTAGCGGGGGCCACAGATACGCAGTATTTT
-	TRBD1	TRBV3-1/TRBV3-2	TRBJ1-1	CASSRTGGQDKAFF	TGTGCCAGCAGCCGGACAGGGGGCCAGGATAAAGCTTTCTTT
-	-	TRBV7-2	TRBJ2-1	CASSLEKGIQQFF	TGTGCCAGCAGCTTAGAAAAGGGGATTCAGCAGTTCTTC
-	TRBD1	TRBV7-6	TRBJ1-2	CASSGGQLGYTF	TGTGCCAGCAGCGGGGGACAGCTTGGCTACACCTTC
once	TRBD2	TRBV3-1/TRBV3-2	TRBJ2-5	CASSQGLAGEEETQYF	TGTGCCAGCAGCCAAGGCCTAGCGGGGGAGGAAGAGACCCAGTACTTC
-	-	TRBV19	TRBJ1-1	CASSYSISNTEAFF	TGTGCCAGTAGTTACAGTATATCGAACACTGAAGCTTTCTTT
-	-	TRBV5-1	TRBJ2-3	CASLVGGQVTDTQYF	TGCGCCAGCCTGGTCGGGGGGCAAGTCACAGATACGCAGTATTTT
-	-	TRBV27	TRBJ2-3	CASSLQDPSTDTQYF	TGTGCCAGCAGTTTACAGGATCCTAGCACAGATACGCAGTATTTT
-	-	TRBV21-1	TRBJ2-7	CASSKAGQTYEQYF	TGTGCCAGCAGCAAAGCGGGACAGACCTACGAGCAGTACTTC
-	TRBD1	TRBV7-2	TRBJ2-5	CASSQQGAETQYF	TGTGCCAGCAGCCAACAGGGGGCAGAGACCCAGTACTTC
-	-	TRBV25-1	TRBJ1-1	CASSEFLGPDRAFF	TGTGCCAGCAGTGAATTCTTGGGCCCCGATAGAGCTTTCTTT
-	TRBD2	TRBV4-1	TRBJ2-7	CASSQAPGTSPPHEQYF	TGCGCCAGCAGCCAAGCACCCGGGACTAGTCCCCCTCACGAGCAGTACTTC
-	-	TRBV9	TRBJ2-3	CASSAHRVTDTQYF	TGTGCCAGCAGCGCGCACAGGGTCACAGATACGCAGTATTTT